This TCR beta chain was sequenced for a study of T cell clones after liver transplantation. Regarding the study as a whole: In a couple of subjects, few donor cells limited the measurable donor-reactive repertoire.

CDR1 and CDR2 from the germline V gene are SNHLY and FYNNEI. Trimming removed 7 bases from V and 4 bases from J, with 11 bases in between. The CDR3 extends over 13 amino acids. The assay was immunoSEQ multiplex PCR, and TCRdb's table has in-frame clones only and misses some. Among roughly 80,000 clones, over 80% were seen once, and the ten largest hold 2.8%. This clone was recorded a few times. The antigen remains unidentified. This TCR came from a human patient who received a liver transplant. Some T cells may have come from the graft donor. Source: CD4+ T cells from blood, taken at the 22-month timepoint. This sequence joins TRBV2 and TRBJ1-5; D remains ambiguous. The CDR3 here is CASKPSLNQPQHF. CDR3 DNA: TGTGCCAGCAAGCCATCCCTTAATCAGCCCCAGCATTTT.